This T cell receptor (beta chain) was profiled in a study of T cells after yellow fever vaccination. As TCR cDNA was made by 5'RACE template switching, a universal primer site and UMIs were added. Using its own MiXCR run on the 5' RACE reads, TCRdb lists one record per CDR3 protein. The profile covers roughly 340,000 distinct CDR3 sequences, with almost 4% appearing a single time and 20% to 30% taken by the ten largest. This clonotype was counted many times. Its antigen is unidentified. Findings and limits, study-wide: Clonotypes found in both CD4 and CD8 compartments made up a small share. Detected again after the booster were most primary-vaccination clones, at 95% to 98% CD4 and 80% to 90% CD8.

This CDR3 comprises 14 residues. Trimming pared 6 bases from V and 4 bases from J, leaving 16 bases between. The chain recombines TRBV12-3 or TRBV12-4 with TRBJ2-7, with D unclear. The receptor was derived from a man between 18 and 35 years old who received the YFV17D yellow fever vaccine. The sample in question was PBMCs, obtained 5 days after the yellow fever booster vaccination. CDR3 residues: CASSLIDISYEQYF. The CDR3 DNA follows: TGTGCCAGCAGCTTAATAGACATCTCTTACGAGCAGTACTTC.